The TCR beta chain under discussion was sequenced for a study of blood T cell repertoires in COVID-19. Whole-study context: The study drew acute and convalescent COVID-19 samples from the United States, Italy and Spain. In each case, the material was cDNA or gDNA derived from T cells, B-cell-depleted T cells, or PBMCs.

V lost 1 base, J lost 3 bases, and 12 bases lay in between. Germline-derived CDR1 and CDR2 are SGHDT and YYEEEE. The CDR3 extends over 15 amino acids. The data were produced by immunoSEQ multiplex PCR, yet TCRdb's version contains in-frame clones alone and is incomplete. The repertoire includes under 45,000 clones, about 90% of them detected once, and about 9.8% sits in the top ten. Sequencing was performed on peripheral blood. The chain uses TRBV5-6 and TRBJ2-3; the D gene is possibly TRBD2 (5 bases). The TCR sequence derives from a human donor in a cohort sampled during active COVID-19. CDR3 sequence (DNA): TGTGCCAGCAGCTTGTTTCGGGAAATAACAGATACGCAGTATTTT. Its protein product is CASSLFREITDTQYF.